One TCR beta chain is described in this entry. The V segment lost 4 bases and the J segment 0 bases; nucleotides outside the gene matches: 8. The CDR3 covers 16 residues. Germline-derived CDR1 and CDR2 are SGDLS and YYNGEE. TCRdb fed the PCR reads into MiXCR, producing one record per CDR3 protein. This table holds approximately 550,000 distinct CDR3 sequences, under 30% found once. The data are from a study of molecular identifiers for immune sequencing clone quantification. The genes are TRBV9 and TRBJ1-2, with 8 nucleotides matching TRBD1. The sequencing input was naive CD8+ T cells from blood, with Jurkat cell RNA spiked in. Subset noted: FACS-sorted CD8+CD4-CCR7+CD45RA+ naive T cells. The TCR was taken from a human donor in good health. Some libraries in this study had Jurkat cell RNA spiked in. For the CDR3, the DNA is TGTGCCAGCAGCCCAGGGACAGGCCACTCTAACTATGGCTACACCTTC. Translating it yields CASSPGTGHSNYGYTF.